A single sample is the source of the 17 T cell receptor beta chains below, sequenced in a study of T cells in Graves' hyperthyroidism and ophthalmopathy. Amplification of TCR beta CDR3 regions used RNA as the template. HTBI primers were employed in a first-round RT-PCR of the TCR CDR3. TCRdb ran MiXCR on the multiplex PCR reads and lists one entry per CDR3 protein. The sample lists 620,000 or so distinct CDR3 sequences; about 15% were seen once. Material: blood. The receptors derive from a woman aged 45-60 years with Graves' ophthalmopathy.

V and J are TRBV3-1 and TRBJ1-1; the D is unclear. Trimming took off 3 bases at V and 5 bases at J, with 13 bases between the two ends. CDR1 is LGHDT and CDR2 is YNNKEL in the germline V gene (reference sequence). CDR3 size: 14 residues. For the CDR3, the DNA is TGTGCCAGCAGCCATTTGGGCGGGAGAACTGAAGCTTTCTTT. Protein sequence: CASSHLGGRTEAFF.

There are many counts of this clonotype. This chain connects TRBV7-2 to TRBJ1-1; D gene unclear. The CDR3 runs to 15 residues. Trimming left V 5 bases short and J 3 bases short, with 16 bases between. Germline V gene lookup returns CDR1 SGHTA and CDR2 FQGNSA. The CDR3 nucleotides are TGTGCCAGCAGCCTAATGGCGGCTACTTACACTGAAGCTTTCTTT. Protein sequence: CASSLMAATYTEAFF. Combining the CDR3 with reference TRBV7-2 and TRBJ1-1 gives the whole variable domain GAGVSQSPSNKVTEKGKDVELRCDPISGHTALYWYRQSLGQGLEFLIYFQGNSAPDKSGLPSDRFSAERTGGSVSTLTIQRTQQEDSAVYLCASSLMAATYTEAFFGQGTRLTVV.

This clonotype has at least ten counts. The chain uses TRBV15 and TRBJ2-5; D possibly uses TRBD1 or TRBD2 (5 bases each). Per the germline V gene, CDR1 is LNHNV and CDR2 is YYDKDF (reference sequence). This CDR3 has 13 residues. Trimming removed 4 bases from V and 3 bases from J, with 9 bases in between. The CDR3 DNA sequence: TGTGCCACCAGCACGGGGCCGAAAGAGACCCAGTACTTC. This translates into CATSTGPKETQYF.

Note on this clonotype: This sequence may be a read error, since a much larger clone differs from it by one base. The chain joins TRBV7-4 to TRBJ1-2, with D possibly matching TRBD1 (5 bases). The CDR3 loop spans 14 amino acids. CDR1 SGHVT and CDR2 SQSDAQ come from the germline V gene. For the CDR3, the DNA is TGTGCCAGCCGCCACCCAGGGTGTAACTATGGCTACGCCTTC. It translates to CASRHPGCNYGYAF.

The J gene is TRBJ2-3, the V gene TRBV30; perhaps TRBD2 as D (6 bases). V was trimmed by 2 bases and J by 0 bases, leaving 15 bases between them. Germline values: CDR1 GTSNPN, CDR2 SVGIG (reference sequence). The CDR3 consists of 16 residues. The CDR3 protein is CAWSPQRVPSTDTQYF. The CDR3 nucleotides read TGTGCCTGGAGTCCACAGCGGGTGCCGAGCACAGATACGCAGTATTTT.

This clonotype was seen repeatedly, ten times or more. The gene calls are TRBV10-3 and TRBJ1-1; TRBD1 aligns across 7 bases. The CDR3 has 14 residues. The ends lost 5 bases at V and 2 bases at J; junction bases unmatched: 5. CDR1 is ENHRY and CDR2 is SYGVKD in the germline V gene. CDR3 in amino acids: CAISTGTVNTEAFF. The CDR3 DNA reads as TGTGCCATCAGTACCGGGACAGTCAACACTGAAGCTTTCTTT.

This clonotype was observed a handful of times. V usage is TRBV19 and J usage is TRBJ2-5, with D possibly matching TRBD2 (5 bases). V was clipped by 3 bases and J by 2 bases, with 19 bases between them. Germline V lookup: CDR1 LNHDA, CDR2 SQIVND (reference sequence). The CDR3 extends over 17 amino acids. The CDR3: CASSITGNPTRQETQYF. Written as DNA, the CDR3 is TGTGCCAGTAGTATTACGGGGAACCCCACTAGGCAAGAGACCCAGTACTTC.

This clonotype was observed many times. V and J are TRBV2 and TRBJ2-7; 7 bases agree with TRBD2. This CDR3 has 13 amino acids. Germline V gives CDR1 SNHLY, CDR2 FYNNEI. V dropped 4 bases and J dropped 7; count of bases not matched to a gene: 7. This CDR3 is CASSGLAEGEQYF. CDR3 DNA sequence: TGTGCCAGCAGTGGCCTAGCGGAGGGGGAGCAGTACTTC.

The rearrangement joins TRBV7-3 to TRBJ2-1, with no clear D. Trimming cost V 1 base and J 1 base, with 14 bases left between them. This CDR3 has 17 amino acids. Germline CDR1 is SGHTA and CDR2 is FQGTGA. The CDR3 DNA reads as TGTGCCAGCAGCTTAAATTCCCTCCCCTGGTCCTACAATGAGCAGTTCTTC. Its protein is CASSLNSLPWSYNEQFF. The whole variable domain, filled in from reference TRBV7-3 and TRBJ2-1, reads GAGVSQTPSNKVTEKGKYVELRCDPISGHTALYWYRQSLGQGPEFLIYFQGTGAADDSGLPNDRFFAVRPEGSVSTLKIQRTERGDSAVYLCASSLNSLPWSYNEQFFGPGTRLTVL.

This clonotype was observed many times. J is TRBJ2-7 and V is TRBV28; D remains ambiguous. The V gene lost 1 base and the J gene lost 5 bases, with 6 bases spanning the gap. The germline gives CDR1 MDHEN, CDR2 SYDVKM. The CDR3 has 12 residues. The CDR3, as DNA: TGTGCCAGCAGTTTATACGGAAACGAGCAGTACTTC. It codes for CASSLYGNEQYF.

This sequence joins TRBV6-2 or TRBV6-3 and TRBJ2-7, with a tentative D call TRBD2 (5 bases). The CDR3 spans 15 residues. CDR1 and CDR2 (germline): MNHEY, SVGEGT. V lost 6 bases, J lost 1 base, and 16 bases lay in between. In DNA, the CDR3 is TGTGCCAGCAGCCCAATAGCGTTACCATCCTACGAGCAGTACTTC. Translated, it gives CASSPIALPSYEQYF.

This clonotype came up many times. The gene calls are TRBV5-1 and TRBJ1-1; tentative D call: TRBD1 (5 bases). V lost 4 bases, J lost 6 bases, and 19 bases lay in between. The CDR3 has 15 residues. Germline CDR1 SGHRS, CDR2 YFSETQ. This chain's CDR3 is CASSPRTPRGPEAFF. Written as DNA, the CDR3 is TGCGCCAGCAGCCCAAGGACACCTCGAGGACCTGAAGCTTTCTTT.

This clonotype was seen repeatedly, ten times or more. The rearrangement links TRBV7-2 to TRBJ1-2; possible D gene TRBD1, 5 bases. V lost 1 base, J lost 2 bases, and 11 bases lay in between. This CDR3 has 15 residues. Germline V gene data show CDR1 as SGHTA and CDR2 as FQGNSA. For the CDR3, the DNA is TGTGCCAGCAGCTTAGGGACATATTCCAACTATGGCTACACCTTC. Its protein is CASSLGTYSNYGYTF.

This clonotype appeared many times. The V and J genes are TRBV2 and TRBJ1-4; 9 bases agree with TRBD1. The ends lost 6 bases at V and 7 bases at J; junction bases unmatched: 9. Germline CDR1 reads SNHLY; CDR2 reads FYNNEI. CDR3 size: 15 residues. The CDR3 region is CASRKTGGRSEKLFF. CDR3 DNA sequence: TGTGCCAGCAGGAAAACAGGGGGCCGGAGTGAAAAACTGTTTTTT.

This clonotype has a count of ten or more. The chain recombines TRBV20-1 with TRBJ2-3; 9 bases align to TRBD2. V trimming: 7 bases; J trimming: 1 base; junction bases outside the gene matches: 9. CDR1 DFQATT and CDR2 SNEGSKA come from the germline V gene (reference sequence). The CDR3 is 15 residues long. CDR3 sequence reads: CSVAAGGVGTDTQYF. The CDR3, as DNA: TGCAGTGTTGCAGCGGGAGGTGTGGGCACAGATACGCAGTATTTT.

This clonotype was seen ten or more times. The J gene is TRBJ2-1, the V gene TRBV28; 15 nucleotides line up with TRBD2. Germline CDR1 MDHEN, CDR2 SYDVKM. V lost 7 bases to trimming and J lost 8 bases; unmatched junction nucleotides: 3. The CDR3 length is 14 residues. CDR3 DNA sequence: TGTGCCAGCACCGGGACTAGCGGGAGGTATGAGCAGTTCTTC. Protein: CASTGTSGRYEQFF.

In its sample, this clonotype was seen many times. The gene calls are TRBV27 and TRBJ2-1, with 11 nucleotides matching TRBD1. J lost 7 bases, V lost 6 bases, and 14 bases had no gene match. Germline V lookup: CDR1 MNHEY, CDR2 SMNVEV (reference sequence). This CDR3 spans 17 amino acids. The DNA of the CDR3 is TGTGCCAGCAGCCCAGCCCCTGGACAGGGGGCTTTAAATGAGCAGTTCTTC. Its translation: CASSPAPGQGALNEQFF.